This TCR beta chain was documented in a study of blood T cell repertoires in COVID-19. Whole-study context: There were acute and convalescent COVID-19 samples, and they came from the United States, Italy and Spain. In each case, the material was cDNA or gDNA derived from T cells, B-cell-depleted T cells, or PBMCs.

Study processing details: Estimated nucleated cell counts came from reference gene primer amplification. Only in-frame clones appear in the TCRdb table, and some are missing; sequencing was by immunoSEQ multiplex PCR. V, J and clone size reflect that table, while D and trimming were determined from the DNA. The table lists roughly 220,000 clones, approximately 80% of them singletons, with about 20% in the top ten. The ends were cut back, 2 bases at V and 2 bases at J, with 10 bases in the middle. Germline V gene data show CDR1 as SGHNT and CDR2 as YENEEA. This CDR3 contains 15 residues. This TCR was recovered from a man between 25 and 39 years old with active or convalescent COVID-19. J is TRBJ1-3 and V is TRBV11-3; D possibly corresponds to TRBD1 (6 bases). Specimen: peripheral blood. The CDR3 DNA is TGTGCCAGCAGCTTACAGGCAGGGGCTGGAAACACCATATATTTT. Its translation is CASSLQAGAGNTIYF.